The sequence of this T cell receptor beta chain was determined in a study of long-term antiretroviral therapy in people with HIV. The assay, immunoSEQ v3.0, was run at survey level. The assay was immunoSEQ multiplex PCR, and TCRdb's table has in-frame clones only and misses some. Of about 35,000 clones in the sample, 65% to 80% were seen once. The CDR3 contains 15 residues. Germline CDR1 reads MNHEY; CDR2 reads SMNVEV (reference sequence). V was clipped by 7 bases and J by 0 bases; unmatched bases: 6. This TCR came from a man aged 50-59 years with HIV. This chain uses TRBV27 with TRBJ2-3, with 8 bases lining up with TRBD2. The starting material was unsorted PBMCs, obtained 3 years after starting antiretroviral therapy. CDR3 DNA: TGTGCCAGCACCGAGCGGGAGAAGAGCACAGATACGCAGTATTTT. Encoded protein: CASTEREKSTDTQYF.